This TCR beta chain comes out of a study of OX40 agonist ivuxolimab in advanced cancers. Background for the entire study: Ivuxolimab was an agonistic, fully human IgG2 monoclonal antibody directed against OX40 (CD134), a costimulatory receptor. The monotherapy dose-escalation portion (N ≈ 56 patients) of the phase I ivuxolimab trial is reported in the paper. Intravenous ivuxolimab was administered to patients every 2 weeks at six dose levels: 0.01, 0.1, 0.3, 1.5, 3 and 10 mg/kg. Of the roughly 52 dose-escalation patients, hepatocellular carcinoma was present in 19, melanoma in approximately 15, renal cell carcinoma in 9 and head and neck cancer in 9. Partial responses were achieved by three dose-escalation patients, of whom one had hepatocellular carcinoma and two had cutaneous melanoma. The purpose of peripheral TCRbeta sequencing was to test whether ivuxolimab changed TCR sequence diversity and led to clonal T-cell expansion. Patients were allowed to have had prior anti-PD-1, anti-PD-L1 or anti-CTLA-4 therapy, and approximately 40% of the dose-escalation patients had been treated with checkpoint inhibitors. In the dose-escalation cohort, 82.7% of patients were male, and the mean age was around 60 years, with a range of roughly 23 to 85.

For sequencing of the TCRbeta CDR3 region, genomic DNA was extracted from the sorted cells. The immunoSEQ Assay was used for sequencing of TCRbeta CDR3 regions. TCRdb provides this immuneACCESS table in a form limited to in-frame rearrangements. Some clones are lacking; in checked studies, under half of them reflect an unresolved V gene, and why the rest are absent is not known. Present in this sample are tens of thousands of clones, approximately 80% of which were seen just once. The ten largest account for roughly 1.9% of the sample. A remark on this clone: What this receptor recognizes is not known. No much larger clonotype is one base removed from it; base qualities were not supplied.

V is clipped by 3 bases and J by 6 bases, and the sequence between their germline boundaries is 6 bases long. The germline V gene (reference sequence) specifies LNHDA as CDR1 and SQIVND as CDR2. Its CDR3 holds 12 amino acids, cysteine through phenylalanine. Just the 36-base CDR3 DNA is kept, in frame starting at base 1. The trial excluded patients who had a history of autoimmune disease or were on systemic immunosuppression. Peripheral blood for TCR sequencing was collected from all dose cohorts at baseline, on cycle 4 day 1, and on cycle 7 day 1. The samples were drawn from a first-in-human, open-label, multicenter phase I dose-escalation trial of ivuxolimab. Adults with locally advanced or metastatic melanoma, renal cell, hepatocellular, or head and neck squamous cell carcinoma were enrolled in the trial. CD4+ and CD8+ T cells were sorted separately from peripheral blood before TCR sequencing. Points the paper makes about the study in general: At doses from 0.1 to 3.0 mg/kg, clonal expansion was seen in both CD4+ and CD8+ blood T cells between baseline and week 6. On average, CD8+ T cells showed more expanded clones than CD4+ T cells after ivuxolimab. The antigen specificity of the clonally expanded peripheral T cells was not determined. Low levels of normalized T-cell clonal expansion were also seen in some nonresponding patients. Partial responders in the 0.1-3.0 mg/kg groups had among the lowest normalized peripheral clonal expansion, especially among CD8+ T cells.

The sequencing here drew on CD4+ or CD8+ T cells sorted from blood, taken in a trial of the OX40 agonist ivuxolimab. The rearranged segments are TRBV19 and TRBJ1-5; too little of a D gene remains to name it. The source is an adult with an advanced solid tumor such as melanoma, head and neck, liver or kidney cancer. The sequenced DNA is TGTGCCAGTAGTATGAGATCTCAGCCCCAGCATTTT. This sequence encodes CASSMRSQPQHF. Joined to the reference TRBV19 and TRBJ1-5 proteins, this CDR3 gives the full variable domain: DGGITQSPKYLFRKEGQNVTLSCEQNLNHDAMYWYRQDPGQGLRLIYYSQIVNDFQKGDIAEGYSVSREKKESFPLTVTSAQKNPTAFYLCASSMRSQPQHFGDGTRLSIL.